A single sample gave rise to the 21 T cell receptor beta chains below, sequenced in a study of CD8 T cells in ankylosing spondylitis. TCRdb analysed the 5' RACE reads with MiXCR anew, one entry per CDR3 protein. This repertoire shows 250,000 to 400,000 distinct CDR3 sequences, 11% found once; its top ten account for roughly 9.1%. Input material: blood, either unsorted or a sorted T cell fraction (not recorded which). The receptors stem from a female donor with ankylosing spondylitis or in good health (not recorded which).

This clonotype was detected many times. The CDR3 reads CASMRGLVNQPQHF. The CDR3 DNA sequence: TGTGCCAGCATGAGGGGTTTAGTCAATCAGCCCCAGCATTTT. J is TRBJ1-5 and V is TRBV2, with a weak D call TRBD1 (5 bases). The CDR3 is 14 amino acids. Germline loops: CDR1 SNHLY, CDR2 FYNNEI. Trimming stripped 7 bases from V and 3 bases from J, with 13 bases between. The full variable domain, in which reference TRBV2 and TRBJ1-5 provide the parts outside the CDR3, is EPEVTQTPSHQVTQMGQEVILRCVPISNHLYFYWYRQILGQKVEFLVSFYNNEISEKSEIFDDQFSVERPDGSNFTLKIRSTKLEDSAMYFCASMRGLVNQPQHFGDGTRLSIL.

This clonotype has a count of ten or more. The J gene is TRBJ1-2, the V gene TRBV9; D might be TRBD1 (6 bases). V lost 2 bases to trimming and J lost 8 bases, with 16 bases between them. The V gene's germline CDR1 is SGDLS and CDR2 YYNGEE. The CDR3 spans 14 residues. The CDR3 sequence is CASSVNSPGVGYTF. The CDR3 region has the DNA TGTGCCAGCAGCGTTAACTCACCAGGGGTCGGCTACACCTTC.

This rearrangement joins TRBV28 to TRBJ2-3; the D gene is possibly TRBD1 (6 bases). Deletions cut 4 bases from V and 7 bases from J, with 27 bases between. This CDR3 is 18 amino acids long. Germline CDR1 is MDHEN and CDR2 is SYDVKM. CDR3 in DNA: TGTGCCAGCAGTTCAATCCCCTCAGCAGGGGCCTCGAGATATACGCAGTATTTT. Translated: CASSSIPSAGASRYTQYF.

This clonotype came up many times. The CDR3 DNA sequence: TGTGCCAGCAGTTCGACAACAGGGTACGAGCAGTACTTC. Amino acid sequence: CASSSTTGYEQYF. J is TRBJ2-7 and V is TRBV28, with a tentative D call TRBD1 (6 bases). This CDR3 is built from 13 residues. The V end was cut by 4 bases, the J end by 4 bases, with 11 bases between. Germline CDR1 MDHEN, CDR2 SYDVKM. The variable domain in full, completed from reference TRBV28 and TRBJ2-7, reads DVKVTQSSRYLVKRTGEKVFLECVQDMDHENMFWYRQDPGLGLRLIYFSYDVKMKEKGDIPEGYSVSREKKERFSLILESASTNQTSMYLCASSSTTGYEQYFGPGTRLTVT.

About this clonotype itself: A much larger clone is a single base away; this may be a read error. V gene TRBV29-1 combines with J gene TRBJ1-3; possible D gene TRBD1, 5 bases. In germline, CDR1 is SQVTM, CDR2 ANQGSEA. The CDR3 spans 14 residues. The CDR3 bases are TGCAGCGTCGTGGGAACAGGAGTTAGAAACACCATACATTTT. As protein: CSVVGTGVRNTIHF.

Ten or more counts support this clonotype. This chain joins TRBV12-3 or TRBV12-4 and TRBJ2-2; tentative D call: TRBD1 (5 bases). The CDR3 length is 15 residues. V gave up 3 bases and J gave up 6 bases, with 14 bases separating them. The CDR3: CASSFQGRVAGELFF. Here the CDR3 DNA reads TGTGCCAGCAGTTTTCAGGGAAGAGTAGCCGGGGAGCTGTTTTTT.

This clonotype was seen only a few times. The chain joins TRBV6-1 to TRBJ1-2; TRBD1 aligns across 7 bases. Trimming removed 6 bases from V and 2 bases from J; junction bases left unmatched: 6. The CDR3 sequence is 14 residues long. CDR1 is MNHNS and CDR2 is SASEGT in the germline V gene. CDR3 in DNA: TGTGCCAGCAGGGGGGTAGGGGGCAACTATGGCTACACCTTC. Translating it yields CASRGVGGNYGYTF.

Only a few counts were recorded for this clonotype. The V and J genes are TRBV10-3 and TRBJ2-7, with D possibly matching TRBD1 (6 bases). Germline loops: CDR1 ENHRY, CDR2 SYGVKD. The CDR3 runs 12 residues. V was shortened by 6 bases and J by 5 bases, with 11 bases between the two germline ends. Here the CDR3 DNA reads TGTGCCATCAGCCTACAGGGCCACGAGCAGTACTTC. Residues: CAISLQGHEQYF.

The table lists this clonotype with a few counts. The rearrangement uses TRBV18 and TRBJ2-3, with D perhaps assigned TRBD1 or TRBD2 (6 bases each). Looked up from germline, CDR1 is KGHSH and CDR2 is LQKENI. Between the trimmed V and J ends, which lost 4 bases and 0 bases, there was a span of 17 bases. The CDR3 is made up of 17 amino acids. This CDR3 reads CASSQKEGTPSTDTQYF. DNA for the CDR3: TGTGCCAGCTCACAAAAGGAGGGGACACCTAGCACAGATACGCAGTATTTT.

This clonotype turned up a few times. The rearrangement uses TRBV5-1 and TRBJ2-2; 14 bases fit TRBD2. With V trimmed by 1 base and J by 0 bases, 8 bases remained unmatched. The CDR3 spans 20 residues. The germline V gene encodes CDR1 SGHRS and CDR2 YFSETQ. In DNA, the CDR3 is TGCGCCAGCAGCTTGAAGCCGACTAGCGGGAGGGCCGCGAACACCGGGGAGCTGTTTTTT. Protein sequence: CASSLKPTSGRAANTGELFF.

This clonotype was seen at least ten times. The chain uses TRBV7-9 and TRBJ1-2; 7 bases fit TRBD1. The CDR3 totals 15 residues. After removal of 1 base from V and 3 bases from J, the junction contained 5 bases not matched to a gene. Germline V gene lookup returns CDR1 SEHNR and CDR2 FQNEAQ (reference sequence). The chain's CDR3 is CASSLDGTAYYGYTF. Here the CDR3 DNA reads TGTGCCAGCAGCTTAGATGGGACAGCCTACTATGGCTACACCTTC.

The chain employs TRBV19 and TRBJ2-6; 9 bases align to TRBD1. The CDR3 is 17 amino acids. Per germline, CDR1 LNHDA and CDR2 SQIVND (reference sequence). J lost 2 bases, V lost 3 bases, and 5 bases had no gene match. This CDR3 is CASSIPRDRAGANVLTF. The CDR3 region has the DNA TGTGCCAGTAGTATCCCCCGGGACAGGGCTGGGGCCAACGTCCTGACTTTC.

This chain uses TRBV10-3 with TRBJ2-3, with a possible D match to TRBD2 (6 bases). Trimming left V 4 bases short and J 6 bases short, with 14 bases between. This CDR3 spans 14 amino acids. CDR1 is ENHRY and CDR2 is SYGVKD in the germline V gene. The CDR3 DNA reads TGTGCCATCAGTGTCGGGCGGGGTGAGGATACGCAGTATTTT. Amino acids: CAISVGRGEDTQYF.

In this sample, this clonotype turned up many times. The chain recombines TRBV28 with TRBJ2-7; TRBD1 is a possible D gene (6 bases). The CDR3 extends over 12 amino acids. Germline-derived CDR1 and CDR2 are MDHEN and SYDVKM. Trimming shortened V by 6 bases and J by 4 bases, and 10 bases separated the two germline ends. The CDR3 sequence: CASRSDSYEQYF. Here the CDR3 DNA reads TGTGCCAGCAGGTCGGACAGTTACGAGCAGTACTTC.

This clonotype was seen a few times. V is TRBV29-1 and J is TRBJ2-7; D is undetermined. Per germline, CDR1 SQVTM and CDR2 ANQGSEA. CDR3 length: 14 residues. The V end lost 6 bases, the J end lost 0 bases, and 15 bases lay between the germline ends. CDR3: CSVRTFFSSYEQYF. DNA of the CDR3: TGCAGCGTCCGAACCTTCTTTAGCTCCTACGAGCAGTACTTC.

Here the CDR3 DNA reads TGTGCCTGGAGTGTATTATGGCGGCTACCAGGGCCTGAAGCTTTCTTT. It is translated as CAWSVLWRLPGPEAFF. V is TRBV30 and J is TRBJ1-1, with a possible D match to TRBD1 (5 bases). CDR3 length: 16 amino acids. Germline loops: CDR1 GTSNPN, CDR2 SVGIG (reference sequence). Trimming cost V 0 bases and J 6 bases, with 20 bases left between them.

This clonotype was seen ten or more times. This sequence joins TRBV20-1 and TRBJ2-7; 8 positions agree with TRBD2. J was trimmed by 6 bases and V by 5 bases; bases with no gene match: 18. Per the germline V gene, CDR1 is DFQATT and CDR2 is SNEGSKA (reference sequence). The CDR3 has 16 residues. The CDR3 nucleotides are TGCAGTGCTTCCCCAATCCCTTCCGGGAGGGCCGGCGAGCAGTACTTC. Its translation: CSASPIPSGRAGEQYF.

The sample holds a few counts of this clonotype. This chain joins TRBV7-9 and TRBJ2-5, with 8 bases identical to TRBD1. The germline gives CDR1 SEHNR, CDR2 FQNEAQ (reference sequence). Losses at the gene ends were 5 bases for V and 3 bases for J; bases not matched to a gene: 5. This CDR3 is built from 14 residues. As DNA, the CDR3 is TGTGCCAGCAGCCCGGACAGGGAGGAAGAGACCCAGTACTTC. This translates into CASSPDREEETQYF.

The J gene is TRBJ2-1, the V gene TRBV29-1; D uncertain. V lost 4 bases, J lost 8 bases, and 15 bases lay in between. There are 13 residues in the CDR3. Per germline, CDR1 SQVTM and CDR2 ANQGSEA. CDR3 in DNA: TGCAGCGTTGTCCGGTCCGATTTTTATGAGCAGTTCTTC. Encoded protein: CSVVRSDFYEQFF.

This clonotype was counted only a few times. The chain combines TRBV7-2 with TRBJ2-7; D may be TRBD2 (6 bases). Germline loops: CDR1 SGHTA, CDR2 FQGNSA. V was trimmed by 5 bases and J by 2 bases, leaving 16 bases between them. The CDR3 is 15 amino acids. The CDR3 loop is CASSPRASAAYEQYF. CDR3 nucleotide sequence: TGTGCCAGCAGCCCCCGGGCTAGCGCCGCCTACGAGCAGTACTTC.

This clonotype has just a few counts. This chain joins TRBV11-1 and TRBJ2-7; 11 bases agree with TRBD1. Germline trimming cut 0 bases from V and 0 bases from J; bases unmatched to any gene: 1. Germline V gene lookup returns CDR1 SGHAT and CDR2 FQDESV (reference sequence). This CDR3 is built from 16 residues. CDR3 loop: CASSLAGTGGSYEQYF. CDR3 sequence (DNA): TGTGCCAGCAGCTTAGCAGGGACAGGGGGCTCCTACGAGCAGTACTTC.